The T cell receptor (beta chain) described here comes from a study of vaccination and CD4 T cells after COVID-19. Study-wide results and caveats: Reactive clone data from convalescent patients indicated a median of approximately 90% appearing only post-vaccination.

Oncomine TCR Beta short-read sequencing was applied to DNA from cultured CD4+ T cells. One entry per CDR3 protein results from TCRdb running MiXCR on the PCR reads. The profile covers over 10,000 distinct CDR3 sequences, with 60% to 80% appearing a single time and roughly 31% taken by the ten largest. This clonotype was counted a single time. Antigen unknown. Treatment denoted: roughly ten-day PBMC culture with coronavirus spike peptide pools or control peptides (ViraFEST assay). V was pared by 1 base and J by 6 bases, with 18 bases between. The CDR3 covers 16 residues. Per the germline V gene, CDR1 is SEHNR and CDR2 is FQNEAQ (reference sequence).

The sequence was obtained from a human donor who had recovered from COVID-19. V usage is TRBV7-9 and J usage is TRBJ2-5; a weak D match, TRBD2 (6 bases). The sequenced sample consisted of CD4+ T cells from blood, cultured in vitro. The CDR3 loop is CASSLGGDVGFKTQYF. DNA of the CDR3: TGTGCCAGCAGCTTAGGCGGGGACGTCGGATTTAAGACCCAGTACTTC.